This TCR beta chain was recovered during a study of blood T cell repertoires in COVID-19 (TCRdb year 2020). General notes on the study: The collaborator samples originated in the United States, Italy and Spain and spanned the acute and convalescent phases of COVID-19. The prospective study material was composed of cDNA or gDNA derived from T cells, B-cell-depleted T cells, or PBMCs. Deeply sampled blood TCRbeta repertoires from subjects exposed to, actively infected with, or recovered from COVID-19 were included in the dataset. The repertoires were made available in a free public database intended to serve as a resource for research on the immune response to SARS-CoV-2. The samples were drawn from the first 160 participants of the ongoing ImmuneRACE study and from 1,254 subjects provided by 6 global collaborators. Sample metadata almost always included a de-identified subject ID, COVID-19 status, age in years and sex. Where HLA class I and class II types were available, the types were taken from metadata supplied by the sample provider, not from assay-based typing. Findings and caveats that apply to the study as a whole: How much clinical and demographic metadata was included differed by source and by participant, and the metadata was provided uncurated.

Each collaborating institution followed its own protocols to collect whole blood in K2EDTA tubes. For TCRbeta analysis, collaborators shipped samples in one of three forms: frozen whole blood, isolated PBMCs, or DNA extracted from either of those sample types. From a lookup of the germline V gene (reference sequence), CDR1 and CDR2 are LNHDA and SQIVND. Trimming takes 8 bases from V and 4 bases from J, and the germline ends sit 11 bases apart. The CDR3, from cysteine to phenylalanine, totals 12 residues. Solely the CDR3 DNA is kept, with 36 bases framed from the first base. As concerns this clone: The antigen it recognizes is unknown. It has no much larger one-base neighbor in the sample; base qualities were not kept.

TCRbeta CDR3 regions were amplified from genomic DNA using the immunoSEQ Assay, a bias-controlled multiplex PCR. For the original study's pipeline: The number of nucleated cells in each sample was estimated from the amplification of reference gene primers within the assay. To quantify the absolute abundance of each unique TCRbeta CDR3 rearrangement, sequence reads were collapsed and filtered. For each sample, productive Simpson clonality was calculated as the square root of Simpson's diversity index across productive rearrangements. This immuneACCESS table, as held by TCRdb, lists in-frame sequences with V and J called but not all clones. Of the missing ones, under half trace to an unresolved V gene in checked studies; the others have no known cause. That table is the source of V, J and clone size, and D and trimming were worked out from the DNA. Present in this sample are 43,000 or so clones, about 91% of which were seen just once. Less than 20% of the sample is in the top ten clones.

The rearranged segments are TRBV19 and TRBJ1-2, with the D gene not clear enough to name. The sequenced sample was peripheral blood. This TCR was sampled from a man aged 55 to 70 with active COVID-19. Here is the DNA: TGTGCCAGTGGAGGCGAGTTCTATGGCTACACCTTC. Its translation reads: CASGGEFYGYTF.